This TCR beta chain was identified in a study of blood T cell repertoires in COVID-19. CDR3 length: 13 amino acids. Germline CDR1 and CDR2: MNHEY and SMNVEV (reference sequence). V trimming: 6 bases; J trimming: 6 bases; junction bases outside the gene matches: 6. Generated by immunoSEQ multiplex PCR, the TCRdb table keeps only in-frame clones and is missing some. Counted here are some 38,000 clones, roughly 74% occurring once; the ten biggest clones make up more than 9%. The sequence derives from a man between 65 and 80 years old with COVID-19, enrolled during active disease. J is TRBJ2-7 and V is TRBV27; 9 bases fit TRBD1. The sequenced material came from peripheral blood. This CDR3 is CASSRTGVGEQYF. CDR3 nucleotides: TGTGCCAGCAGCCGGACAGGGGTGGGCGAGCAGTACTTC.